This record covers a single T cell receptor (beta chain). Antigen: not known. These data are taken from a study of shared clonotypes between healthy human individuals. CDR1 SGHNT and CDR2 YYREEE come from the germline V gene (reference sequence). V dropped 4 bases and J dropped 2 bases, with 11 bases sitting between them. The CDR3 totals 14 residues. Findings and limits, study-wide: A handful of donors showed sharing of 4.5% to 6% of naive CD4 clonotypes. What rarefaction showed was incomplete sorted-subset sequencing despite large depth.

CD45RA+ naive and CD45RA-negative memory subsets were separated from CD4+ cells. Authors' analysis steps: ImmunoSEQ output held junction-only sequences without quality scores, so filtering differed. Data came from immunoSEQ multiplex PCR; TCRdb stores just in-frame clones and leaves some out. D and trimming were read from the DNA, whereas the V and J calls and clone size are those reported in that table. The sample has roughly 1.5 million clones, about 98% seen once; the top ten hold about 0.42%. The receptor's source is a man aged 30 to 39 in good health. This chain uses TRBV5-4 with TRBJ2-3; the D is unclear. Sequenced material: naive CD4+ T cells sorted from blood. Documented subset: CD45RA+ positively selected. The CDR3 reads CASSPRRYTDTQYF. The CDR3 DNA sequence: TGTGCCAGCAGCCCGCGGCGATACACAGATACGCAGTATTTT.